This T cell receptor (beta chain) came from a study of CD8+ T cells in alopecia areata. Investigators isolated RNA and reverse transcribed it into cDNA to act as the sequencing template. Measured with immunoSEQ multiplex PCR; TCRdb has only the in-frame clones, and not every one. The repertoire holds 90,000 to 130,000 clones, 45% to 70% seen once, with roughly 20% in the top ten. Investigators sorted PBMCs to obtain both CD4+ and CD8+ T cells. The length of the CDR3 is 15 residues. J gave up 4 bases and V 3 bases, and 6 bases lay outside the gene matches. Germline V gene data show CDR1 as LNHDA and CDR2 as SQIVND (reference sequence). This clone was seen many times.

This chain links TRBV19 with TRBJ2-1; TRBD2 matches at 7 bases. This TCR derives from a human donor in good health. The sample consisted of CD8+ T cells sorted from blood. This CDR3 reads CASSISSGDYNEQFF. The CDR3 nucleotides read TGTGCCAGTAGTATCTCCAGCGGGGATTACAATGAGCAGTTCTTC.